This TCR beta chain originates from a study of blood T cell repertoires in COVID-19 (dated by TCRdb to 2019 to 2021). For the wider study: Samples covering the acute and convalescent phases of COVID-19 were provided by collaborators in the United States, Italy and Spain. The material from the prospective study consisted of cDNA or gDNA derived from T cells, B-cell-depleted T cells, or PBMCs. Deeply sampled blood TCRbeta repertoires from subjects exposed to, actively infected with, or recovered from COVID-19 were included in the dataset. The repertoires were released in a freely available public database meant as a resource for research on the immune response to SARS-CoV-2. The samples were drawn from the first 160 participants of the ongoing ImmuneRACE study and from 1,254 subjects provided by 6 global collaborators. The sample metadata nearly always contained a de-identified subject ID, COVID-19 status, age in years and sex. Where available, HLA class I and class II types were taken from metadata supplied by the sample provider and were not determined by assay-based typing.

Beyond this particular receptor, the publication reports: The quantity of clinical and demographic metadata differed by source and by participant and was supplied without curation.

Points on this clone: This clone's antigen is unknown. Within one base of it there is no much larger clone, and no base qualities were kept.

Each collaborating institution followed its own protocols to collect whole blood in K2EDTA tubes. For TCRbeta analysis, collaborators shipped samples as frozen whole blood, isolated PBMCs, or DNA extracted from either of those sample types. CDR1 LNHDA and CDR2 SQIVND were looked up in the germline V gene (reference sequence). Trimming accounts for 5 bases at V and 6 bases at J, while the number of junction bases matched to no gene is 11. The CDR3 goes from the cysteine to the phenylalanine over 15 residues. Just CDR3 DNA is preserved here, 45 bases in frame from base 1. The immunoSEQ Assay, a bias-controlled multiplex PCR, was used to amplify TCRbeta CDR3 regions from genomic DNA. In the paper's pipeline: Nucleated cell counts per sample were estimated from amplification of reference gene primers within the assay. Sequence reads were collapsed and filtered to measure the absolute abundance of every unique TCRbeta CDR3 rearrangement. For each sample, productive Simpson clonality was calculated as the square root of Simpson's diversity index across productive rearrangements. TCRdb retrieved this table from immuneACCESS and kept in-frame rearrangements only. Not all clones are present; in checked studies, unresolved V genes account for under half, and no reason is known for the remainder. V and J calls and clone size are as listed in that table; D and trimming were resolved from the DNA. Recorded for this sample are some 69,000 clones; roughly 76% of them occurred a single time. The ten largest clones represent approximately 22% of the sample.

This TCR came from a woman in her sixties or seventies with acute or convalescent COVID-19. In this chain, TRBV19 is recombined with TRBJ1-1, and 8 bases in between align with TRBD1. The specimen sequenced was peripheral blood. The nucleotides are TGTGCCAGTAGTCTAAGACAGGGGAGGGGCTCTGAAGCTTTCTTT. Its protein reads: CASSLRQGRGSEAFF.